This TCR beta chain emerged from a study of blood T cell repertoires in COVID-19. Trimming removed 7 bases from V and 3 bases from J, with 10 bases in between. The CDR3 sequence is 13 residues long. This table comes from immunoSEQ multiplex PCR, and its TCRdb copy is limited to in-frame clones, with some not included. The data show about 230,000 clones, roughly 86% seen once. Participant age was about 18 to 89 years, and participants resided in roughly 25 US areas. Cohorts were determined from participant-reported clinical history. Sequencing input: PBMCs or T cells enriched from blood (not recorded which). The receptor comes from a woman aged 25 to 39 with acute COVID-19. V gene TRBV12-3 or TRBV12-4 combines with J gene TRBJ1-5, with D possibly matching TRBD1 (6 bases). CDR3 DNA sequence: TGTGCCAGCACCGGACAGTTCAATCAGCCCCAGCATTTT. Amino acid sequence: CASTGQFNQPQHF.